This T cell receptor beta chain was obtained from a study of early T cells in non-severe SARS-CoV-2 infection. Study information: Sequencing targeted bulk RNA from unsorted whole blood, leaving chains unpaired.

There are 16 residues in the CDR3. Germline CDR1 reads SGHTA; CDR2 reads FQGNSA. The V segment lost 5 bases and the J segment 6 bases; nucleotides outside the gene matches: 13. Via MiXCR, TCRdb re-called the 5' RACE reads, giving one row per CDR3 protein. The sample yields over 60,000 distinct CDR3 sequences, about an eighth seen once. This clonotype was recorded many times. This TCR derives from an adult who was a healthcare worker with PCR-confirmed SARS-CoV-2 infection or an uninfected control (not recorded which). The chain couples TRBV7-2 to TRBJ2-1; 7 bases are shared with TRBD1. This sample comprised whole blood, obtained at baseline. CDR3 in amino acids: CASSVTGTEKGNEQFF. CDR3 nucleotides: TGTGCCAGCAGCGTAACCGGGACAGAGAAAGGCAATGAGCAGTTCTTC.